This T cell receptor (beta chain) comes out of a study of CD4 T cells in relation to SARS-CoV-2 and coronaviruses. Naive and memory CD4+ T cells were separated from cryopreserved PBMCs. For approximately 10 days, roughly 100,000 sorted CD4+ cells grew with T cell-depleted PBMCs and CEF. The CDR3 is 15 residues long. CDR1 and CDR2 from the germline V gene are SSHAT and FNYEAQ (reference sequence). As concerns this clone: Its antigen is not known. Germline is not matched at one junction end, which may reflect a read error.

Here immunoSEQ multiplex PCR was the method, and the copy in TCRdb shows in-frame clones only, minus some. Among fewer than 35,000 clones listed, around three quarters were seen once. Findings and caveats of the study: Each donor contributed either pre-pandemic or post-infection samples, not both. The assay detects memory recall responses, not culture-primed primary responses.

The sequence derives from an adult with COVID-19. The chain employs TRBV7-7 and TRBJ2-2; the D gene is possibly TRBD1 (5 bases). Sequencing was carried out using memory CD4+ T cells from PBMCs, cultured in vitro. The CDR3 loop reads CASSLTRAPTGELFF. The DNA for the CDR3 is TGTGCTAGCAGCTTAACCAGGGCTCCTACCGGGGAGCTGTTTTTT.